The rows below give T cell receptor beta chains drawn from one sample of a study of blood T cell repertoires in COVID-19. Libraries were prepared by immunoSEQ multiplex PCR; TCRdb keeps only in-frame clonotypes and omits some of them. The data show roughly 380,000 clones, approximately 77% seen once. The sequencing input was peripheral blood. These receptors were collected from a human donor with acute or convalescent COVID-19. The donor label of this sample is uncertain. Each CDR3 is given with its conserved first and last residue. A D gene is named only where the DNA matches it firmly. A clone size is listed for some rows: how often the clone was seen (once, few, many), or a class if it is expanded.

clone_size: -; d_call: TRBD1; j_call: TRBJ1-1; v_call: TRBV12-3/TRBV12-4; cdr3_aa: CASSQLTGTAFF; cdr3_nt: TGTGCCAGCAGCCAACTGACAGGGACGGCTTTCTTT
clone_size: -; d_call: -; j_call: TRBJ1-1; v_call: TRBV7-8; cdr3_aa: CASSLLERRTEAFF; cdr3_nt: TGTGCCAGCAGCTTACTTGAGCGGCGTACTGAAGCTTTCTTT
clone_size: few; d_call: TRBD1; j_call: TRBJ2-1; v_call: TRBV2; cdr3_aa: CASSDDGTGNRGPWEQFF; cdr3_nt: TGTGCCAGCAGTGATGACGGCACGGGGAACAGGGGGCCTTGGGAGCAGTTCTTC
clone_size: -; d_call: TRBD1; j_call: TRBJ1-3; v_call: TRBV2; cdr3_aa: CATTDRVSGNTIYF; cdr3_nt: TGTGCCACCACGGACAGGGTCTCTGGAAACACCATATATTTT
clone_size: -; d_call: TRBD1; j_call: TRBJ2-7; v_call: TRBV29-1; cdr3_aa: CSVVDRREQYF; cdr3_nt: TGCAGCGTTGTGGACAGGCGCGAGCAGTACTTC
clone_size: -; d_call: -; j_call: TRBJ1-1; v_call: TRBV5-1; cdr3_aa: CASSLVAAGTEAFF; cdr3_nt: TGCGCCAGCAGCTTGGTGGCCGCGGGCACTGAAGCTTTCTTT
clone_size: -; d_call: TRBD1; j_call: TRBJ1-1; v_call: TRBV7-8; cdr3_aa: CASSLEDRVLYTEAFF; cdr3_nt: TGTGCCAGCAGCTTAGAGGACAGGGTACTTTACACTGAAGCTTTCTTT
clone_size: -; d_call: TRBD2; j_call: TRBJ2-1; v_call: TRBV6-6; cdr3_aa: CASSRLAGAQGYNEQFF; cdr3_nt: TGTGCCAGCAGTCGACTAGCGGGAGCCCAGGGGTACAATGAGCAGTTCTTC
clone_size: few; d_call: -; j_call: TRBJ1-6; v_call: TRBV5-5; cdr3_aa: CASSPEQQNSPLHF; cdr3_nt: TGTGCCAGCAGCCCAGAACAGCAAAATTCACCCCTCCACTTT
clone_size: -; d_call: -; j_call: TRBJ1-4; v_call: TRBV27; cdr3_aa: CASTTWGATNEKLFF; cdr3_nt: TGTGCCAGCACGACGTGGGGGGCAACTAATGAAAAACTGTTTTTT
clone_size: -; d_call: -; j_call: TRBJ1-2; v_call: TRBV18; cdr3_aa: CASSPTVGDYGYTF; cdr3_nt: TGTGCCAGCTCACCCACCGTCGGGGACTATGGCTACACCTTC
clone_size: -; d_call: TRBD1; j_call: TRBJ1-2; v_call: TRBV5-1; cdr3_aa: CASSPTGGMSYGYTF; cdr3_nt: TGCGCCAGCAGCCCGACAGGGGGGATGAGCTATGGCTACACCTTC
clone_size: -; d_call: -; j_call: TRBJ2-7; v_call: TRBV5-1; cdr3_aa: CASSSEGPFYEQYF; cdr3_nt: TGCGCCAGCAGCTCGGAGGGACCCTTTTACGAGCAGTACTTC
clone_size: -; d_call: TRBD1; j_call: TRBJ2-7; v_call: TRBV5-1; cdr3_aa: CASRGQGDEQYF; cdr3_nt: TGCGCCAGCAGGGGACAGGGGGACGAGCAGTACTTC
clone_size: -; d_call: TRBD1; j_call: TRBJ2-7; v_call: TRBV27; cdr3_aa: CASSRRQGYEQYF; cdr3_nt: TGTGCCAGCAGTAGAAGACAGGGGTACGAGCAGTACTTC
clone_size: -; d_call: -; j_call: TRBJ1-2; v_call: TRBV2; cdr3_aa: CASSVQGIYGYTF; cdr3_nt: TGTGCCAGTAGTGTTCAGGGAATCTATGGCTACACCTTC
clone_size: -; d_call: TRBD2; j_call: TRBJ2-1; v_call: TRBV7-6; cdr3_aa: CASSPSGSYYNEQFF; cdr3_nt: TGTGCCAGCAGCCCCAGCGGGAGCTACTACAATGAGCAGTTCTTC
clone_size: -; d_call: TRBD1; j_call: TRBJ1-1; v_call: TRBV14; cdr3_aa: CASSQALDRARAFF; cdr3_nt: TGTGCCAGCAGCCAAGCCCTGGACAGGGCCCGTGCTTTCTTT
clone_size: many; d_call: -; j_call: TRBJ1-2; v_call: TRBV12-3/TRBV12-4; cdr3_aa: CASTTDSYGYTF; cdr3_nt: TGTGCCAGCACCACGGACAGCTATGGCTACACCTTC
clone_size: -; d_call: -; j_call: TRBJ2-7; v_call: TRBV5-1; cdr3_aa: CASRREVYHEQYF; cdr3_nt: TGCGCCAGCAGGCGCGAAGTATACCACGAGCAGTACTTC
clone_size: -; d_call: -; j_call: TRBJ2-3; v_call: TRBV29-1; cdr3_aa: CSARPTTQASQYF; cdr3_nt: TGCAGCGCCCGCCCGACCACACAGGCATCGCAGTATTTT
clone_size: many; d_call: -; j_call: TRBJ1-1; v_call: TRBV6-6; cdr3_aa: CASSSQVNTEAFF; cdr3_nt: TGTGCCAGCAGTTCTCAGGTGAACACTGAAGCTTTCTTT